This passage covers 20 T cell receptor beta chains from one sample sequenced in a study of blood T cell repertoires in COVID-19. Data came from immunoSEQ multiplex PCR; TCRdb stores just in-frame clones and leaves some out. The sample contains 200,000 to 250,000 clones, about 85% of which appear only once. The sequencing sample was made of PBMCs or T cells enriched from blood (not recorded which). The receptors originated from a woman between 25 and 40 years old who had recovered from COVID-19.

V gene TRBV4-3 combines with J gene TRBJ1-1; 9 bases match TRBD1. The CDR3 extends over 16 amino acids. Germline assignment: CDR1 LGHNA and CDR2 YSLEER. V gave up 2 bases and J gave up 5 bases; unmatched junction bases: 9. DNA for the CDR3: TGCGCCAGCAGCCAAAGCCTACAGGGGGCGCGGACTGAAGCTTTCTTT. Residues: CASSQSLQGARTEAFF.

V is TRBV19 and J is TRBJ1-2; 9 bases line up with TRBD1. This CDR3 is 15 amino acids long. Losses at the gene ends were 7 bases for V and 8 bases for J; bases not matched to a gene: 14. Germline CDR1 reads LNHDA; CDR2 reads SQIVND (reference sequence). CDR3 loop: CASNPLRDRVLGYTF. The CDR3 nucleotides are TGTGCCAGTAACCCCCTCCGGGACAGGGTGCTGGGCTACACCTTC.

This clone appeared a single time. The chain's CDR3 is CASSPLPSGEYEQYF. For the CDR3, the DNA is TGTGCCAGCAGCCCACTCCCTAGCGGGGAGTACGAGCAGTACTTC. The chain employs TRBV7-6 and TRBJ2-7; 9 bases are a match to TRBD2. This CDR3 is 15 amino acids long. The germline V gene has CDR1 SGHVS and CDR2 FNYEAQ. V shed 5 bases, J shed 4 bases, and the junction held 9 bases outside the gene matches.

The CDR3 is CASSFDRAYGYTF. In DNA form, the CDR3 reads TGTGCCAGCAGCTTCGACAGGGCCTATGGCTACACCTTC. The gene calls are TRBV7-2 and TRBJ1-2; 7 nucleotides align to TRBD1. J lost 4 bases, V lost 3 bases, and 2 bases had no gene match. CDR3 length equals 13 residues. From germline, CDR1 is SGHTA and CDR2 FQGNSA.

Only one count was recorded for this clone. CDR3 protein: CASSLAQGFTSGNTIYF. CDR3 nucleotides: TGCGCCAGCAGCTTGGCACAGGGTTTCACCTCTGGAAACACCATATATTTT. V usage is TRBV5-1 and J usage is TRBJ1-3; D is possibly TRBD1 (6 bases). The CDR3 loop spans 17 amino acids. Germline lookup yields CDR1 SGHRS and CDR2 YFSETQ. The V end was cut by 0 bases, the J end by 0 bases, with 13 bases between.

The genes are TRBV5-1 and TRBJ1-2; 7 nucleotides agree with TRBD1. The germline CDR1 and CDR2 sequences are SGHRS and YFSETQ. The length of the CDR3 is 17 residues. The ends lost 3 bases at V and 1 base at J; junction bases unmatched: 12. The CDR3 sequence is CASSWRGGSNINYGYTF. DNA for the CDR3: TGCGCCAGCAGCTGGAGAGGGGGCTCTAATATTAACTATGGCTACACCTTC. Full variable domain (rest looked up from reference TRBV5-1 and TRBJ1-2): KAGVTQTPRYLIKTRGQQVTLSCSPISGHRSVSWYQQTPGQGLQFLFEYFSETQRNKGNFPGRFSGRQFSNSRSEMNVSTLELGDSALYLCASSWRGGSNINYGYTFGSGTRLTVV.

This chain joins TRBV7-2 and TRBJ2-7; 9 nucleotides match TRBD1. V shed 5 bases, J shed 6 bases, and the junction held 8 bases outside the gene matches. The CDR3 has 14 amino acids. Germline assignment: CDR1 SGHTA and CDR2 FQGNSA. CDR3 sequence reads: CASSRDRVGVEQYF. Written as DNA, the CDR3 is TGTGCCAGCAGCCGGGACAGGGTCGGAGTCGAGCAGTACTTC.

The chain has TRBV2 and TRBJ1-1; TRBD1 might be the D (5 bases). CDR1 SNHLY and CDR2 FYNNEI come from the germline V gene. The CDR3 length is 13 residues. V gave up 10 bases and J gave up 1 base, with 13 bases separating them. The CDR3 sequence is CATKGRGNTEAFF. In nucleotides, the CDR3 is TGTGCCACCAAGGGGCGCGGGAACACTGAAGCTTTCTTT.

This chain connects TRBV11-2 to TRBJ1-2, with D uncertain. CDR1 and CDR2 from the germline V gene are SGHAT and FQNNGV. Trimming took 2 bases from V and 1 from J, leaving 11 bases between them. The CDR3 loop spans 15 amino acids. Written as DNA, the CDR3 is TGTGCCAGCAGCTTATCTAGGCCTCATAACTATGGCTACACCTTC. Its protein product is CASSLSRPHNYGYTF.

This clone was detected only a few times. The chain employs TRBV9 and TRBJ2-2; D unresolved. Germline values: CDR1 SGDLS, CDR2 YYNGEE. The CDR3 has 15 amino acids. V was trimmed by 0 bases and J by 8 bases, leaving 14 bases between them. The CDR3 DNA is TGTGCCAGCAGCGTAGCTGAGCAGGTTCTTGGGGAGCTGTTTTTT. Encoded protein: CASSVAEQVLGELFF. Together with reference TRBV9 and TRBJ2-2, the CDR3 gives the full variable domain: DSGVTQTPKHLITATGQRVTLRCSPRSGDLSVYWYQQSLDQGLQFLIQYYNGEERAKGNILERFSAQQFPDLHSELNLSSLELGDSALYFCASSVAEQVLGELFFGEGSRLTVL.

This chain uses TRBV15 with TRBJ1-5; 7 bases are a match to TRBD1. Germline V CDR1 and CDR2: LNHNV, YYDKDF (reference sequence). The CDR3 extends over 18 amino acids. J was trimmed by 6 bases and V by 1 base; bases with no gene match: 15. CDR3 in DNA: TGTGCCACCAGCAGAGCTAGAGGGGGCGCAGATAGGGGTCAGCCCCAGCATTTT. Its translation is CATSRARGGADRGQPQHF.

The rearrangement joins TRBV5-1 to TRBJ2-7, with D perhaps TRBD2 (7 bases). Germline CDR1 is SGHRS and CDR2 is YFSETQ. The CDR3 loop spans 15 amino acids. V was trimmed by 0 bases and J by 1 base, leaving 11 bases between them. This chain's CDR3 is CASSLGAGTSYEQYF. The CDR3 DNA is TGCGCCAGCAGCTTGGGAGCGGGGACATCCTACGAGCAGTACTTC. Full variable domain (missing parts from reference TRBV5-1 and TRBJ2-7): KAGVTQTPRYLIKTRGQQVTLSCSPISGHRSVSWYQQTPGQGLQFLFEYFSETQRNKGNFPGRFSGRQFSNSRSEMNVSTLELGDSALYLCASSLGAGTSYEQYFGPGTRLTVT.

The gene calls are TRBV27 and TRBJ2-1; a possible D gene is TRBD1 (6 bases). Germline V gives CDR1 MNHEY, CDR2 SMNVEV (reference sequence). The CDR3 runs to 14 residues. V was cut by 6 bases and J by 3 bases, with 12 bases left in between. CDR3 nucleotides: TGTGCCAGCAGCGAACTGGACAGCTACAATGAGCAGTTCTTC. This codes for CASSELDSYNEQFF.

The gene calls are TRBV7-9 and TRBJ2-1, with 8 nucleotides matching TRBD1. The CDR3 is made up of 13 amino acids. Per the germline V gene, CDR1 is SEHNR and CDR2 is FQNEAQ (reference sequence). The J segment lost 15 bases and the V segment lost 4 bases, leaving 11 bases of the junction unmatched. CDR3 sequence (DNA): TGTGCCAGCAGCTCAGATCCAGGGGGCCTGGGGTTCTTC. The encoded protein is CASSSDPGGLGFF.

This chain links TRBV5-4 with TRBJ1-1, with D perhaps TRBD1 (5 bases). The CDR3 contains 14 residues. Deletions cut 1 base from V and 2 bases from J, with 9 bases between. The germline gives CDR1 SGHNT, CDR2 YYREEE (reference sequence). CDR3 amino acids: CASSLTGNNTEAFF. In nucleotides, the CDR3 is TGTGCCAGCAGCTTGACAGGAAACAACACTGAAGCTTTCTTT.

This chain links TRBV7-9 with TRBJ2-3; the match to TRBD2 covers 9 bases. This CDR3 is 15 amino acids long. Germline assignment: CDR1 SEHNR and CDR2 FQNEAQ (reference sequence). The junction had 3 bases not matched to a gene; V was cut back by 3 bases and J by 2 bases. Here the CDR3 reads CASSLLAGSTDTQYF. CDR3 bases: TGTGCCAGCAGCTTGCTAGCGGGGTCCACAGATACGCAGTATTTT.

The chain couples TRBV7-9 to TRBJ1-1; 9 bases line up with TRBD1. V was clipped by 5 bases and J by 6 bases; unmatched bases: 1. CDR1 SEHNR and CDR2 FQNEAQ come from the germline V gene (reference sequence). The length of the CDR3 is 12 residues. The CDR3 region is CASSRTGAEAFF. Written as DNA, the CDR3 is TGTGCCAGCAGCCGGACAGGGGCTGAAGCTTTCTTT.

This chain links TRBV7-8 with TRBJ1-1, with D tentatively TRBD1 (5 bases). Trimming removed 0 bases at V and 1 base at J, with 9 bases between. Germline V gene sequence: CDR1 SGHVS, CDR2 FQNEAQ. The CDR3 totals 15 residues. The CDR3 nucleotides are TGTGCCAGCAGCTTAGCGGGGGGAGGGAACACTGAAGCTTTCTTT. Protein sequence: CASSLAGGGNTEAFF.

V usage is TRBV7-2 and J usage is TRBJ1-5, with D unresolved. Germline-derived CDR1 and CDR2 are SGHTA and FQGNSA. The CDR3 has 13 residues. V was pared by 1 base and J by 5 bases, with 6 bases between. CDR3 sequence (DNA): TGTGCCAGCAGCTTAGTAAGAGATCAGCCCCAGCATTTT. Translated: CASSLVRDQPQHF. The whole variable domain, filled in from reference TRBV7-2 and TRBJ1-5, reads GAGVSQSPSNKVTEKGKDVELRCDPISGHTALYWYRQSLGQGLEFLIYFQGNSAPDKSGLPSDRFSAERTGGSVSTLTIQRTQQEDSAVYLCASSLVRDQPQHFGDGTRLSIL.

The chain couples TRBV29-1 to TRBJ1-5; 8 bases agree with TRBD1. This CDR3 is built from 13 residues. The V gene end was trimmed by 4 bases and the J gene end by 6 bases; junction bases not matched to a gene: 5. CDR1 and CDR2 from the germline V gene are SQVTM and ANQGSEA. CDR3 coding DNA: TGCAGCGTTGCAACAGGGGGAGGTCAGCCCCAGCATTTT. Protein sequence: CSVATGGGQPQHF.